The present T cell receptor (beta chain) was sequenced within a study of blood T cell repertoires in COVID-19. The V segment lost 6 bases and the J segment 5 bases; nucleotides outside the gene matches: 6. This CDR3 is built from 13 residues. Sequencing was performed with immunoSEQ multiplex PCR; in TCRdb, only in-frame clones are kept and a portion is missing. Of around 150,000 clones listed, more than 60% are singletons. The sequenced sample consisted of peripheral blood. This receptor was taken from a man aged 55 to 70 with acute or convalescent COVID-19. This chain connects TRBV12-3 or TRBV12-4 to TRBJ2-5, with TRBD1 matching over 7 bases. CDR3 loop: CASRPGQTETQYF. The CDR3 DNA is TGTGCCAGCAGGCCGGGACAGACGGAGACCCAGTACTTC.